This T cell receptor beta chain was profiled in a study of OX40 agonist ivuxolimab in advanced cancers. Study context: 30% to 40% of patients had received prior checkpoint inhibitor therapy.

Using immunoSEQ multiplex PCR, the repertoire was profiled, and TCRdb retains in-frame clones only, with some absent. The top ten hold under 0.85% of the sample, which has 70,000 or so clones, more than 75% seen once. Autoimmune disease history or systemic immunosuppression barred patients. General observations from the study: Both CD4+ and CD8+ T cell populations in blood had undergone clonal expansion by week 6 at 0.1 to 3.0 mg/kg. Among T cells, CD8+ cells averaged more expanded clones than CD4+ cells.

Points on this clone: The antigen remains undetermined.

This TCR was recovered from an adult with an advanced solid tumor such as melanoma, head and neck, liver or kidney cancer. The material was CD4+ or CD8+ T cells sorted from blood, obtained in a trial of the OX40 agonist ivuxolimab.

This CDR3 is CASSPGGTVNTEAFF. The CDR3 DNA follows: TGTGCCAGCAGCCCCGGGGGTACCGTGAACACTGAAGCTTTCTTT. This rearrangement joins TRBV6-4 to TRBJ1-1; D might be TRBD1 (5 bases). The CDR3 sequence is 15 residues long. Germline loops: CDR1 MRHNA, CDR2 SNTAGT. V lost 6 bases and J 0 bases, leaving 14 bases between the germline ends.